This T cell receptor beta chain appears in the sequencing data of a study of cytomegalovirus exposure and HLA in healthy donors. PCR was performed using 60 Vbeta and 13 Jbeta primers. Libraries were prepared by immunoSEQ multiplex PCR; TCRdb keeps only in-frame clonotypes and omits some of them. The sample includes roughly 70,000 clones, approximately 92% of them seen just once. Between the trimmed V and J ends, which lost 8 bases and 1 base, there was a span of 11 bases. The germline V gene encodes CDR1 MNHEY and CDR2 SMNVEV (reference sequence). CDR3 length: 13 amino acids. The genes are TRBV27 and TRBJ1-1; TRBD1 is a possible D gene (5 bases). The TCR comes from a woman in her 30s in good health and CMV-seropositive. The sequenced sample was PBMCs. CDR3 DNA sequence: TGTGCCAGCGGATCCGGGGGGAACACTGAAGCTTTCTTT. Translated, it gives CASGSGGNTEAFF.